The present TCR beta chain was sequenced within a study of shared clonotypes between healthy human individuals. V lost 0 bases and J lost 5, with 10 bases in between. The germline gives CDR1 GTSNPN, CDR2 SVGIG (reference sequence). The CDR3 consists of 13 residues. TCRdb keeps only in-frame clones here, not all; method: immunoSEQ multiplex PCR. Here the sample spans 470,000 or so clones, around 85% being singletons. The sequence came from a woman between 40 and 50 years old in good health. Some clones in this sample may be carry-over from other donors' samples. The chain carries TRBV30 and TRBJ1-1; D call uncertain. What was sequenced was PBMCs. The CDR3 is CAWSVTLGTEAFF. The CDR3 DNA reads as TGTGCCTGGAGTGTGACCCTAGGAACTGAAGCTTTCTTT.